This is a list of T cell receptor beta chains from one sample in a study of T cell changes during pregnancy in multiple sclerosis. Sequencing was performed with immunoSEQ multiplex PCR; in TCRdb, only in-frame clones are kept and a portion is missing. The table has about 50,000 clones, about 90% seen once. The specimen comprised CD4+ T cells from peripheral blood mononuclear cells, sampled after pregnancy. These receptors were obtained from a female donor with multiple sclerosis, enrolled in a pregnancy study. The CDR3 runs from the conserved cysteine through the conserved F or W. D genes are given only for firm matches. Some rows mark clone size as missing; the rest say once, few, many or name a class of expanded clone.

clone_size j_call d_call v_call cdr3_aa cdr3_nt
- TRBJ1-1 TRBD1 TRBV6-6 CASSYSGQGATEAFF TGTGCCAGCAGTTACTCCGGACAGGGCGCCACTGAAGCTTTCTTT
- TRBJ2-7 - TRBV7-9 CASSSVSYEQYF TGTGCCAGCAGCTCTGTCTCCTACGAGCAGTACTTC
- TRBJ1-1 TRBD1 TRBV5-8 CASSVRTRGTEAFF TGTGCCAGCAGCGTGAGAACCAGGGGGACTGAAGCTTTCTTT
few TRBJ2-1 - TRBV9 CASSVVSGARNEQFF TGTGCCAGCAGCGTAGTATCAGGGGCGCGTAATGAGCAGTTCTTC
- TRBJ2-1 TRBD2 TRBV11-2 CASRPGTSGRNEQFF TGTGCCAGCAGGCCTGGGACTAGCGGTCGCAATGAGCAGTTCTTC
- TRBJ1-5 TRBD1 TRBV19 CASRRTGRNNQPQHF TGTGCCAGTAGAAGGACAGGGAGGAACAATCAGCCCCAGCATTTT
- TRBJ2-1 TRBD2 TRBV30 CAWSGLAGRPYNEQFF TGTGCCTGGAGTGGGTTAGCCGGGAGGCCCTACAATGAGCAGTTCTTC
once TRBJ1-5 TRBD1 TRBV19 CASSARDRAGQPQHF TGTGCCAGTAGTGCCCGGGACAGGGCGGGTCAGCCCCAGCATTTT
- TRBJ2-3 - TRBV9 CASSVGERGLCF TGTGCCAGCAGCGTAGGTGAAAGGGGACTCTGTTTT
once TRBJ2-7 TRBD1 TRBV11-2 CASSNLRDRGYEQYF TGTGCCAGCAGTAACCTCCGGGACAGGGGCTACGAGCAGTACTTC
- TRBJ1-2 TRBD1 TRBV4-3 CASSQEYYIEGASNYGYTF TGCGCCAGCAGCCAAGAATACTACATAGAGGGGGCCTCAAACTATGGCTACACCTTC
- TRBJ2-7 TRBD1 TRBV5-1 CASSLGQGAITYEQYF TGCGCCAGCAGCTTGGGACAGGGGGCGATTACCTACGAGCAGTACTTC
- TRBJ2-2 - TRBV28 CASSLPGLQTGELFF TGTGCCAGCAGTTTACCAGGACTTCAAACCGGGGAGCTGTTTTTT
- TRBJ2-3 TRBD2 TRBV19 CASSIDPSGVDTQYF TGTGCCAGTAGTATAGATCCCAGCGGGGTAGATACGCAGTATTTT
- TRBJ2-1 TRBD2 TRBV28 CASSLGAGASYNEQFF TGTGCCAGCAGTTTAGGGGCGGGAGCCTCCTACAATGAGCAGTTCTTC
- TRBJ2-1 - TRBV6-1 CANRLTGTINEQFF TGTGCCAACCGACTTACAGGGACCATCAATGAGCAGTTCTTC
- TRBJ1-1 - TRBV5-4 CASSSSPGGTEAFF TGTGCCAGCAGCTCCTCACCCGGAGGGACTGAAGCTTTCTTT
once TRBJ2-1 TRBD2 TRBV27 CASSLFKISGRAGEQFF TGTGCCAGCAGTTTATTCAAGATAAGCGGGAGGGCCGGTGAGCAGTTCTTC
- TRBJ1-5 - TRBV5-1 CASSLAAGVNQPQHF TGCGCCAGCAGCTTGGCGGCAGGGGTTAATCAGCCCCAGCATTTT
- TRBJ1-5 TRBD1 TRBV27 CASSRTGAVSNQPQHF TGTGCCAGCAGTCGTACAGGGGCAGTTAGCAATCAGCCCCAGCATTTT
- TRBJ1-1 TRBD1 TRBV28 CASRGLYTEAFF TGTGCCAGTAGGGGGCTGTACACTGAAGCTTTCTTT
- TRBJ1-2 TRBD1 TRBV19 CASSRQGDGYTF TGTGCCAGTAGTAGACAGGGTGATGGCTACACCTTC
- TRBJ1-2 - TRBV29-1 CSVDRDMSYGYTF TGCAGCGTTGACCGAGACATGTCCTATGGCTACACCTTC
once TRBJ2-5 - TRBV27 CASSSPWETQYF TGTGCCAGCAGCAGTCCCTGGGAGACCCAGTACTTC
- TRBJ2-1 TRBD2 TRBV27 CASSLLTSGRVNEQFF TGTGCCAGCAGTCTCCTCACTAGCGGGAGGGTGAATGAGCAGTTCTTC
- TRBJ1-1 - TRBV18 CASSPSGHRNTEAFF TGTGCCAGCTCACCTTCGGGACACAGGAACACTGAAGCTTTCTTT
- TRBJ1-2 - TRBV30 CAWSLGSGGYTF TGTGCCTGGAGTCTGGGCTCAGGGGGCTACACCTTC
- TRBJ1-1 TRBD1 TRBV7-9 CASARTGVGMNTEAFF TGTGCCAGCGCCCGCACAGGGGTCGGCATGAACACTGAAGCTTTCTTT
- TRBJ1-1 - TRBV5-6 CASSLRFFGGSTEAFF TGTGCCAGCAGCTTGAGGTTTTTTGGGGGGTCGACTGAAGCTTTCTTT
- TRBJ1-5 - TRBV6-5 CASRGVGNQPQHF TGTGCCAGCAGAGGGGTAGGCAATCAGCCCCAGCATTTT
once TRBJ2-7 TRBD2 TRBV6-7 CASSYQCLAGVQYEQYF TGTGCCAGCAGTTATCAATGTCTAGCGGGAGTACAGTACGAGCAGTACTTC
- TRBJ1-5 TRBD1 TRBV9 CASSGGQGIQPQHF TGTGCCAGCAGCGGCGGACAGGGCATTCAGCCCCAGCATTTT